One sample yielded the 13 T cell receptor beta chains listed below, sequenced in a study of T-cell reconstitution after alpha-beta-depleted transplantation in children. Preparing the TCRbeta library involved the use of unique molecular identifiers. Via MiXCR, TCRdb re-called the PCR reads, giving one row per CDR3 protein. The sample records about 98,000 distinct CDR3 sequences, approximately 8% being singletons. Here the sequenced sample was PBMCs, taken before TCRalphabeta/CD19-depleted stem cell transplant. Every receptor here comes from a boy between 2 and 10 years old with acute lymphoblastic leukemia, due to receive a stem cell transplant.

Many counts were recorded for this clonotype. The chain uses TRBV5-1 and TRBJ1-2; 8 bases line up with TRBD1. Germline values: CDR1 SGHRS, CDR2 YFSETQ. The CDR3 is made up of 17 amino acids. The junction had 13 bases not matched to a gene; V was cut back by 2 bases and J by 4 bases. The CDR3 here is CASSLLQGANRIYGYTF. CDR3 bases: TGCGCCAGCAGCTTATTGCAGGGGGCGAATAGGATCTATGGCTACACCTTC.

This clonotype was detected ten times or more. V and J are TRBV12-3 or TRBV12-4 and TRBJ1-2, with a tentative D call TRBD1 (6 bases). The CDR3 loop spans 12 amino acids. V was clipped by 7 bases and J by 7 bases, with 13 bases between them. In nucleotides, the CDR3 is TGTGCCAGCACCCGCCCGGGGGCTGGCTACACCTTC. Translated: CASTRPGAGYTF.

This chain connects TRBV5-8 to TRBJ1-1; tentatively, D is TRBD1 (6 bases). The CDR3 has 13 amino acids. Germline values: CDR1 SGHTS, CDR2 YDEGEE. Trimming pared 3 bases from V and 11 bases from J, leaving 17 bases between. The DNA for the CDR3 is TGTGCCAGCAGCTATACAGGGAGAGGGGAGGCTTTCTTT. Amino acid sequence: CASSYTGRGEAFF.

The chain recombines TRBV4-1 with TRBJ1-2; unclear D gene. The V gene's germline CDR1 is MGHRA and CDR2 YSYEKL. Trimming shortened V by 0 bases and J by 7 bases, and 12 bases separated the two germline ends. The CDR3 runs to 14 residues. The CDR3, as DNA: TGCGCCAGCAGCCAAGAGTATAGGGATACTGGCTACACCTTC. It encodes CASSQEYRDTGYTF.

This clonotype was seen at least ten times. J is TRBJ2-1 and V is TRBV11-3; D gene unclear. The V and J ends lost 5 bases and 2 bases respectively, with 7 bases between them. Germline V lookup: CDR1 SGHNT, CDR2 YENEEA. This CDR3 is 13 amino acids long. CDR3 DNA: TGTGCCAGCAGCCTCTTAACCTACAATGAGCAGTTCTTC. Encoded protein: CASSLLTYNEQFF.

The rearrangement joins TRBV4-3 to TRBJ1-4; D is unclear. Trimming pared 3 bases from V and 0 bases from J, leaving 8 bases between. CDR1 is LGHNA and CDR2 is YSLEER in the germline V gene. This CDR3 comprises 15 residues. Here the CDR3 reads CASSHRSATNEKLFF. CDR3 sequence (DNA): TGCGCCAGCAGCCATCGCAGCGCAACTAATGAAAAACTGTTTTTT.

This chain links TRBV18 with TRBJ1-2; D gene uncertain. CDR3 size: 14 residues. Germline loops: CDR1 KGHSH, CDR2 LQKENI. Trimming left V 0 bases short and J 4 bases short, with 9 bases between. The CDR3 DNA is TGTGCCAGCTCACCACCGGCGGAATTCTATGGCTACACCTTC. This gives the protein CASSPPAEFYGYTF.

The table lists this clonotype with many counts. The CDR3 loop reads CASSLSGPQSGELFF. DNA for the CDR3: TGTGCCAGCAGCTTGTCGGGACCGCAGAGCGGGGAGCTGTTTTTT. The J gene is TRBJ2-2, the V gene TRBV7-7; tentatively, D is TRBD1 or TRBD2 (5 bases each). The length of the CDR3 is 15 residues. The ends were cut back, 3 bases at V and 7 bases at J, with 15 bases in the middle. Looked up from germline, CDR1 is SSHAT and CDR2 is FNYEAQ (reference sequence).

This clonotype was counted ten times or more. V gene TRBV20-1 combines with J gene TRBJ2-1, with 7 bases lining up with TRBD1. The V gene's germline CDR1 is DFQATT and CDR2 SNEGSKA (reference sequence). CDR3 length: 17 amino acids. The trim removed 0 bases at V and 2 bases at J, leaving 10 bases unmatched. The CDR3 reads CSARDGGQAGPYNEQFF. The CDR3 DNA reads TGCAGTGCTAGAGATGGCGGACAGGCAGGCCCCTACAATGAGCAGTTCTTC.

Details on this clonotype: Since a much larger clone is just one base distant, this may be a read error. The V and J genes are TRBV12-3 or TRBV12-4 and TRBJ1-1, with TRBD1 identical over 9 bases. This CDR3 is built from 15 residues. The CDR3 here is CASSSPGTGNTEALF. The DNA for the CDR3 is TGTGCCAGCAGTTCCCCCGGGACAGGGAACACTGAAGCTTTGTTT.

This clonotype was recorded at least ten times. V is TRBV20-1 and J is TRBJ2-5; D could derive from TRBD1 or TRBD2 (6 bases each). The CDR3 is made up of 12 amino acids. Germline V gives CDR1 DFQATT, CDR2 SNEGSKA (reference sequence). V dropped 3 bases and J dropped 5 bases, with 10 bases sitting between them. The CDR3 DNA sequence: TGCAGTGCTAGGGACAGCGGGGAGACCCAGTACTTC. This gives the protein CSARDSGETQYF.

This clonotype was counted many times. V is TRBV28 and J is TRBJ2-3; D not certain. Between the trimmed V and J ends, which lost 4 bases and 2 bases, there was a span of 7 bases. From germline, CDR1 is MDHEN and CDR2 SYDVKM. There are 13 residues in the CDR3. CDR3 loop: CASSSRNTDTQYF. The CDR3 coding sequence is TGTGCCAGCAGTTCCCGGAACACAGATACGCAGTATTTT.

The rearrangement uses TRBV11-2 and TRBJ2-1; D might be TRBD2 (6 bases). Germline V lookup: CDR1 SGHAT, CDR2 FQNNGV. The CDR3 extends over 16 amino acids. The V gene lost 5 bases and the J gene lost 0 bases, with 14 bases spanning the gap. CDR3 nucleotides: TGTGCCAGCAGCCCCGGGACTCTAGGCTCCTACAATGAGCAGTTCTTC. Its translation is CASSPGTLGSYNEQFF.